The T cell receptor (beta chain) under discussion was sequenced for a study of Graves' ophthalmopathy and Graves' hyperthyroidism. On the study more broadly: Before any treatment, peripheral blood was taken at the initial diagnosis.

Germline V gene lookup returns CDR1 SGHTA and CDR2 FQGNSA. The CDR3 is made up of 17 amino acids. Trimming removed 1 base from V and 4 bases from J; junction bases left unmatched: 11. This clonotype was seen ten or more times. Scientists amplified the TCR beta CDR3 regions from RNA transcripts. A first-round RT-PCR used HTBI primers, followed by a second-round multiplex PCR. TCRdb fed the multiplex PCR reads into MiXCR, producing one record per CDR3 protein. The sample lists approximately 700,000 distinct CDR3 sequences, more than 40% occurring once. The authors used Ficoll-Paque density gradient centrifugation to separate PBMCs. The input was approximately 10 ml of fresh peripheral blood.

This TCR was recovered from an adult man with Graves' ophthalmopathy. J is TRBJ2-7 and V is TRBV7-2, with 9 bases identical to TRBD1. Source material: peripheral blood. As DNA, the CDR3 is TGTGCCAGCAGCTTAGACCCCGCGACAGGGGGTTGGTACGAGCAGTACTTC. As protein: CASSLDPATGGWYEQYF. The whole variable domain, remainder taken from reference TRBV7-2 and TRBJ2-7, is GAGVSQSPSNKVTEKGKDVELRCDPISGHTALYWYRQSLGQGLEFLIYFQGNSAPDKSGLPSDRFSAERTGGSVSTLTIQRTQQEDSAVYLCASSLDPATGGWYEQYFGPGTRLTVT.